Listed here is a single TCR beta chain. What it binds is unknown. Germline V gene sequence: CDR1 SGHRS, CDR2 YFSETQ. V lost 4 bases and J 6 bases, leaving 16 bases between the germline ends. This CDR3 contains 15 residues. Peripheral blood genomic DNA, not sorted cells or RNA, was the template. Rearranged V-D-J TRB sequences were amplified with a mixed TRB-A/B primer pool. TCRdb re-derived calls from the multiplex PCR reads in MiXCR, one entry per CDR3 protein. This sample has 4,800 or so distinct CDR3 sequences, with approximately 26% found just once. The sample originates from a study of T cell repertoires in aging, cancer and after chemotherapy. Study-wide results and caveats: Untreated cancer patients had significantly lower blood TCR diversity than age-matched healthy donors.

Sequencing used blood. The sequence was obtained from a human donor in good health. This chain joins TRBV5-1 and TRBJ2-2; a possible D gene is TRBD2 (5 bases). The CDR3 coding sequence is TGCGCCAGCAGCATGCCGGGAAATGTACCCGGGGAGCTGTTTTTT. This translates into CASSMPGNVPGELFF. Supplemented by reference TRBV5-1 and TRBJ2-2, the full variable domain reads KAGVTQTPRYLIKTRGQQVTLSCSPISGHRSVSWYQQTPGQGLQFLFEYFSETQRNKGNFPGRFSGRQFSNSRSEMNVSTLELGDSALYLCASSMPGNVPGELFFGEGSRLTVL.